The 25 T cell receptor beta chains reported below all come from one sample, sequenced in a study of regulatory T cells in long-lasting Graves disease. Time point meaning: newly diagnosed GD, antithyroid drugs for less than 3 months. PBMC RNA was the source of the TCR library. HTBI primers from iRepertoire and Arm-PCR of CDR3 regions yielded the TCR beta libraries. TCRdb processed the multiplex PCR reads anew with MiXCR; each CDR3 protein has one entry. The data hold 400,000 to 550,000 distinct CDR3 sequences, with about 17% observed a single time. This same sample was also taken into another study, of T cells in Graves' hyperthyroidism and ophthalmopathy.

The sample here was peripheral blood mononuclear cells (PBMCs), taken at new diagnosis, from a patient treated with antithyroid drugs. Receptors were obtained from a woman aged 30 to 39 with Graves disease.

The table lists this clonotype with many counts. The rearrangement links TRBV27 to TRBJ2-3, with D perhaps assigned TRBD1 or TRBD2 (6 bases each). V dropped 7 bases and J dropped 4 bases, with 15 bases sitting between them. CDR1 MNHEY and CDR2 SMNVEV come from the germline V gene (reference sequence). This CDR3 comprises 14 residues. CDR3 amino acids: CASISTGAPDTQYF. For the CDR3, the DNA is TGTGCCAGCATATCGACGGGGGCACCAGATACGCAGTATTTT.

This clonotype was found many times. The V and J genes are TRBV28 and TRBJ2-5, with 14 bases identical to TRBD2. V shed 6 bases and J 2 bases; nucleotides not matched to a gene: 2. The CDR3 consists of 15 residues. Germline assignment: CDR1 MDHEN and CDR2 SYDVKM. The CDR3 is CASRTSGRVQETQYF. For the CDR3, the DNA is TGTGCCAGCAGGACTAGCGGGAGGGTACAAGAGACCCAGTACTTC.

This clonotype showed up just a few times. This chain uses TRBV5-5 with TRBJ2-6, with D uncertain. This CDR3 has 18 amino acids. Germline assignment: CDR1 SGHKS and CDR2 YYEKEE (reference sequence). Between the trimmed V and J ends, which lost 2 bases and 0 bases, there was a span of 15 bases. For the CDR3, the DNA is TGTGCCAGCAGCTTCGGCATAGGGTTGAGCTCTGGGGCCAACGTCCTGACTTTC. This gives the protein CASSFGIGLSSGANVLTF.

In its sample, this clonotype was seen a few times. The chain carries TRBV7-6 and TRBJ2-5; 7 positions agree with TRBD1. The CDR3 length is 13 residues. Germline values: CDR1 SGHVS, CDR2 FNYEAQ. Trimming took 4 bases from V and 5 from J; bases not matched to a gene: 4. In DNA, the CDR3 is TGTGCCAGCAGCTCCCAGGGGGTTGAGACCCAGTACTTC. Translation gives CASSSQGVETQYF.

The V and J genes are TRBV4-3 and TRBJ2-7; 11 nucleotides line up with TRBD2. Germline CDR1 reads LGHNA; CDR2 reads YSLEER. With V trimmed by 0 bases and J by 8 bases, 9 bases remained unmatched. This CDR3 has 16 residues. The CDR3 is CASSQEVLAGVVQQYF. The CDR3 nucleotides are TGCGCCAGCAGCCAAGAGGTACTAGCGGGAGTTGTACAGCAGTACTTC.

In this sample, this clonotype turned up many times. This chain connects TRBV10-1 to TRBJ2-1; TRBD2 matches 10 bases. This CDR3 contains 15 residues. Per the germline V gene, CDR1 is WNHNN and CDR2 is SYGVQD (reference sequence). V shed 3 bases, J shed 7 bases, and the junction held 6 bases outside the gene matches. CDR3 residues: CASSDGSGRLNEQFF. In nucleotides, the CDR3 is TGCGCCAGCAGTGACGGTAGCGGGAGGTTAAATGAGCAGTTCTTC.

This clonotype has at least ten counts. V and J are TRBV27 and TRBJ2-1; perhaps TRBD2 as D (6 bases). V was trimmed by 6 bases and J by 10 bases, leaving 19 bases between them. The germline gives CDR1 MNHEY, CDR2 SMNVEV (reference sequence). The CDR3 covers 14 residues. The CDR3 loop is CASSLSSASGEQFF. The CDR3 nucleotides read TGTGCCAGCAGCCTTTCTAGCGCCTCCGGGGAGCAGTTCTTC.

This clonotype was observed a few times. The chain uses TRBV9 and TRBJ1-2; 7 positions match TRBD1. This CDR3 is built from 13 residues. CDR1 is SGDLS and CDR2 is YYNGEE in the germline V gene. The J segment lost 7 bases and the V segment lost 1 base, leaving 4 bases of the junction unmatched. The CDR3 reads CASSVRGGSGYTF. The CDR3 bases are TGTGCCAGCAGCGTAAGAGGGGGCAGTGGCTACACCTTC.

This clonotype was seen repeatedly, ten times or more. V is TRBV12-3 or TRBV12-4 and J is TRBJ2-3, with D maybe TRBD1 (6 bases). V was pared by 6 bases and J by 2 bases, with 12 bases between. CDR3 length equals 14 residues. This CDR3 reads CASSPDRITDTQYF. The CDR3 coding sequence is TGTGCCAGCAGCCCGGACAGAATCACAGATACGCAGTATTTT.

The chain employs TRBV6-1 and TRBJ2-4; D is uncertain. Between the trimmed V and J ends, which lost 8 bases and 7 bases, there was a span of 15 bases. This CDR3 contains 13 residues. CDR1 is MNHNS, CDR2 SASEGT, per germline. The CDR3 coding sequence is TGTGCCAGCGCTCAAGTCGGATCCAACATTCAGTACTTC. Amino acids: CASAQVGSNIQYF.

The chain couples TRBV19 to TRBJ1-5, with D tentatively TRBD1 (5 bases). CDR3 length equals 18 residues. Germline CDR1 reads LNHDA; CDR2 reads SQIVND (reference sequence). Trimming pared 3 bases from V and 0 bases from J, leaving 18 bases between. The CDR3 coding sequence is TGTGCCAGTAGTATGCGTGGTGGGGGGGGGAATAGCAATCAGCCCCAGCATTTT. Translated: CASSMRGGGGNSNQPQHF. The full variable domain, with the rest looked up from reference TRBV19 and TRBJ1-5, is DGGITQSPKYLFRKEGQNVTLSCEQNLNHDAMYWYRQDPGQGLRLIYYSQIVNDFQKGDIAEGYSVSREKKESFPLTVTSAQKNPTAFYLCASSMRGGGGNSNQPQHFGDGTRLSIL.

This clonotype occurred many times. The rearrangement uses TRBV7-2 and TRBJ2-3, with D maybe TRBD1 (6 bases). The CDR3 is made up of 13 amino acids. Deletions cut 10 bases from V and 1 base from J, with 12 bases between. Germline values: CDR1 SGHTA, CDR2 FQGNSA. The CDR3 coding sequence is TGTGCCACCTTAGGGGGAGGCACAGATACGCAGTATTTT. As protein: CATLGGGTDTQYF.

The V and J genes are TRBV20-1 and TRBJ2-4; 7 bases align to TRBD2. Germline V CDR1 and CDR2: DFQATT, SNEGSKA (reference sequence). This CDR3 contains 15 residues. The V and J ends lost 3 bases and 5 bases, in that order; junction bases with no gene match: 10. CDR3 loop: CSASAPRDYENIQYF. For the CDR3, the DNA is TGCAGTGCTAGTGCCCCCCGGGACTATGAAAACATTCAGTACTTC.

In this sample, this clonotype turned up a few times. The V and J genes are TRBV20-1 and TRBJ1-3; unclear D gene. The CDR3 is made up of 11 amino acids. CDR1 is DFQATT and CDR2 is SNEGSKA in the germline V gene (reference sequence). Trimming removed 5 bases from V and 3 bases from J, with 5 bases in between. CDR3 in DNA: TGCAGTGCTGGTTATGGAAACACCATATATTTT. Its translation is CSAGYGNTIYF.

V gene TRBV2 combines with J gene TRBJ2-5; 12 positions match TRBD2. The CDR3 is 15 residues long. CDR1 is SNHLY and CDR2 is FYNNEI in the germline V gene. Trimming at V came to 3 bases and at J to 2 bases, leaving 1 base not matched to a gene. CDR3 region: CASSDGTSGQETQYF. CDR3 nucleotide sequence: TGTGCCAGCAGTGATGGGACTAGCGGGCAAGAGACCCAGTACTTC.

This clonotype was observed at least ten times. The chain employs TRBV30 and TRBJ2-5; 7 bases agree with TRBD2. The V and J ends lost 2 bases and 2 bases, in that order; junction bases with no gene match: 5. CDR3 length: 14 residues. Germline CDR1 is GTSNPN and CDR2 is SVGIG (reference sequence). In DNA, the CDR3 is TGTGCCTGGAGTACCCGGGAGGTGCAAGAGACCCAGTACTTC. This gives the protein CAWSTREVQETQYF.

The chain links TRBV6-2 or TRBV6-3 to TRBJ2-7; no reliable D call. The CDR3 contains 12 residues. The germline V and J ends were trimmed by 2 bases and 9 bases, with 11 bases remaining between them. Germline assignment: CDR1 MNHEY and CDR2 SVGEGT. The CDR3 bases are TGTGCCAGCAGTTACACACAATCGACGCAGTACTTC. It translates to CASSYTQSTQYF.

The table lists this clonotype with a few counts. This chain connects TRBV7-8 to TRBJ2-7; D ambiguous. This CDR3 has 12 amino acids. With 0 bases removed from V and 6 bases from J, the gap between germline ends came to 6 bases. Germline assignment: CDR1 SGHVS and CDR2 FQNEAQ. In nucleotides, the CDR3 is TGTGCCAGCAGCTTAGCAGGGTTCGAGCAGTACTTC. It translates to CASSLAGFEQYF.

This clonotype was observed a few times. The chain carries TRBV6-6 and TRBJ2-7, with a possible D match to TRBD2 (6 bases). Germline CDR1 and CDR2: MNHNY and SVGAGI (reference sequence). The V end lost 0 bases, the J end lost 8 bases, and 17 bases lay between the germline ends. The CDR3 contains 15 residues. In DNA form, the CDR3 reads TGTGCCAGCAGTTACTCGCGGAGGGGCCTCTATCAGCAGTACTTC. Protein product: CASSYSRRGLYQQYF.

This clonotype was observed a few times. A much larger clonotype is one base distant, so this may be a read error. The CDR3 loop reads CASTRTGMNTEAFF. CDR3 DNA: TGTGCCAGCACCCGGACAGGAATGAACACTGAAGCTTTCTTT. The chain recombines TRBV28 with TRBJ1-1; 7 bases are a match to TRBD1. Germline V gives CDR1 MDHEN, CDR2 SYDVKM. CDR3 length equals 14 residues. Unmatched junction bases numbered 5, after V lost 7 bases and J lost 0 bases.

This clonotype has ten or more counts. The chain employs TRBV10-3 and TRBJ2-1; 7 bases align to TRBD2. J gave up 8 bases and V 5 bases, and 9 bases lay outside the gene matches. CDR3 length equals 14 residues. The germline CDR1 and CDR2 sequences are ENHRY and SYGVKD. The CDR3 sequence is CAISLADLPDEQFF. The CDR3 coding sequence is TGTGCCATCAGTCTAGCGGACCTACCGGATGAGCAGTTCTTC.

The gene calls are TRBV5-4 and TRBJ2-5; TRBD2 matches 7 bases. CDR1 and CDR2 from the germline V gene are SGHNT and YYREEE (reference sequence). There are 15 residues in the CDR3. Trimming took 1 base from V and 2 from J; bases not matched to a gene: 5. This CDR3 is CASSLPGGGQETQYF. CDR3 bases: TGTGCCAGCAGCTTGCCTGGGGGGGGACAAGAGACCCAGTACTTC.

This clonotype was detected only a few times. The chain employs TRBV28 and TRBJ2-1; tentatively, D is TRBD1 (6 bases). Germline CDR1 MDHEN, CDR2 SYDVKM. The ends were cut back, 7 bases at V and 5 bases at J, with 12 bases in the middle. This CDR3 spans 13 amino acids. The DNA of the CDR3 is TGTGCCAGCAACCAGGGGTCCGACAATGAGCAGTTCTTC. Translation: CASNQGSDNEQFF.

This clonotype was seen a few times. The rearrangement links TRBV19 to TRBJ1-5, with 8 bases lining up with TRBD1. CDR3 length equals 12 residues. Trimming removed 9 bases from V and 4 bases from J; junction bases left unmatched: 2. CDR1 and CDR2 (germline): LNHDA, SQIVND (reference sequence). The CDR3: CASNRGNQPQHF. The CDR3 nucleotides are TGTGCCAGCAACAGGGGGAATCAGCCCCAGCATTTT.

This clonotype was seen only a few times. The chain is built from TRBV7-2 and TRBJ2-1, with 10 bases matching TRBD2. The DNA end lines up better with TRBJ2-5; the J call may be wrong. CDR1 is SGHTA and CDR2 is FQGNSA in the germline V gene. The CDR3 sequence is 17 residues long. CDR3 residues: CASSLVVLAGFTETQYF. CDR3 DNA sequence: TGTGCCAGCAGCTTAGTGGTACTAGCGGGATTTACGGAGACCCAGTACTTC.